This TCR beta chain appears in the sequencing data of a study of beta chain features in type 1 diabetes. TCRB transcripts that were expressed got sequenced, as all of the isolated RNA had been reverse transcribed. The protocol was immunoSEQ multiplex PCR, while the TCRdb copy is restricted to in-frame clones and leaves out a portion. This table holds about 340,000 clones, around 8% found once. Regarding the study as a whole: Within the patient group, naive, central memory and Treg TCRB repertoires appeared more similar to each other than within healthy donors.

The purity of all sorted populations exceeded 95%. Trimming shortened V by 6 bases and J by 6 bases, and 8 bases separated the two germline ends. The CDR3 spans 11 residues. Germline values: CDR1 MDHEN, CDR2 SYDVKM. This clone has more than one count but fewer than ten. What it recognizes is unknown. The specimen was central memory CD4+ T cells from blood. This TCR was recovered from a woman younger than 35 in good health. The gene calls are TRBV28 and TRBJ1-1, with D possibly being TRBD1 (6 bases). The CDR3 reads CASRTGSEAFF. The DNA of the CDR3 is TGTGCCAGCAGAACAGGGTCTGAAGCTTTCTTT.